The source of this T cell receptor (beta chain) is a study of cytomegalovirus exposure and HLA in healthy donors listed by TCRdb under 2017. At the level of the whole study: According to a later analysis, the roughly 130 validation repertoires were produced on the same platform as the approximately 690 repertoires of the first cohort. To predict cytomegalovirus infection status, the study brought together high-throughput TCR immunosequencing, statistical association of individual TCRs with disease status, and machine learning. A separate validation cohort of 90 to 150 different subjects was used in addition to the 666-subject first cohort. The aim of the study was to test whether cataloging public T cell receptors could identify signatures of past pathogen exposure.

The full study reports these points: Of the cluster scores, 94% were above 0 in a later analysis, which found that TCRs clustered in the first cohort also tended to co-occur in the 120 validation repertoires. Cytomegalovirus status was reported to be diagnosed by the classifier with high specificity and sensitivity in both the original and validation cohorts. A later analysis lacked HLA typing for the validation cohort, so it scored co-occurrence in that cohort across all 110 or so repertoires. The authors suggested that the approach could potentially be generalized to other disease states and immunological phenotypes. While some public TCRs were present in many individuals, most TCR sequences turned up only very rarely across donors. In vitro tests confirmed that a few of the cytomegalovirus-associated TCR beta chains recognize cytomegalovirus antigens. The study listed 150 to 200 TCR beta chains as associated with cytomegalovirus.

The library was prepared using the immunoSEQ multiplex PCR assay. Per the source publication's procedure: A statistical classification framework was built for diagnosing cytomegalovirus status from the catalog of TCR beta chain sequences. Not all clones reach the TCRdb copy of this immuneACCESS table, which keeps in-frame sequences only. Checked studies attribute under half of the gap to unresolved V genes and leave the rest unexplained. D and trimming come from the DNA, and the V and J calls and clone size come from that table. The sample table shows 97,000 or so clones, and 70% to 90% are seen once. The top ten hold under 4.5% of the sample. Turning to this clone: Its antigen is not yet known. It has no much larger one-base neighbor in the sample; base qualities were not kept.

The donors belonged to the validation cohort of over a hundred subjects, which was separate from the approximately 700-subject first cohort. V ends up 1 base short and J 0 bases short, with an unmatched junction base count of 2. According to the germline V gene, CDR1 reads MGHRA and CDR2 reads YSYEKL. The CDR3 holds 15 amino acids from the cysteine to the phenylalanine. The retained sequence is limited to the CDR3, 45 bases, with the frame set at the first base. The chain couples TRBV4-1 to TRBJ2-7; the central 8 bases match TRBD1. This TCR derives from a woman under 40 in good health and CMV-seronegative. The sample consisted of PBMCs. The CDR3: CASSQGQGPSYEQYF. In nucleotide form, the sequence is TGCGCCAGCAGCCAAGGACAGGGGCCCTCCTACGAGCAGTACTTC.